This T cell receptor beta chain was captured in a study of blood T cell repertoires in COVID-19. Study as a whole: PBMCs, B-cell-depleted T cells, or T cells provided the cDNA or gDNA that made up the material.

The length of the CDR3 is 16 residues. J was trimmed by 0 bases and V by 8 bases; bases with no gene match: 9. Looked up from germline, CDR1 is SGHTA and CDR2 is FQGNSA. In the original analysis: Estimated nucleated cell counts came from reference gene primer amplification. Clones were read by immunoSEQ multiplex PCR, and TCRdb kept only the in-frame ones, dropping some. Clonal size and the V and J genes are those of that table, whereas D and trimming came from the DNA. The sample contains approximately 200,000 clones, 85% of which appear only once. This study enrolled people aged about 18 to 100 from around 26 US geographic areas. Resolution of symptoms, clearance, or two negative PCRs was present in recovered Cohort 3 donors.

The chain joins TRBV7-2 to TRBJ2-7; 11 nucleotides match TRBD2. Sequenced material: PBMCs or T cells enriched from blood (not recorded which). The receptor was isolated from a man in his forties who had recovered from COVID-19. For the CDR3, the DNA is TGTGCCAGCTCCCGAGCTAGCGGGAGGACCTCCTACGAGCAGTACTTC. Residues: CASSRASGRTSYEQYF.